These 6 T cell receptor beta chains were sequenced from one sample in a study of early T cells in non-severe SARS-CoV-2 infection. TCRdb passed the 5' RACE reads through MiXCR, listing each CDR3 protein once. The data contain fewer than 130,000 distinct CDR3 sequences, 10% to 15% of them singletons. The source material was whole blood, sampled at baseline. These receptors all stem from an adult who was a healthcare worker with PCR-confirmed SARS-CoV-2 infection or an uninfected control (not recorded which).

The CDR3 region has the DNA TGTGCCAGCAGTTACCGGACAGGGCCCCAAGAGACCCAGTACTTC. Translation: CASSYRTGPQETQYF. This chain uses TRBV6-5 with TRBJ2-5; 8 bases are shared with TRBD1. Per germline, CDR1 MNHEY and CDR2 SVGAGI. Trimming at V came to 2 bases and at J to 1 base, leaving 3 bases not matched to a gene. CDR3 size: 15 residues.

This chain links TRBV10-3 with TRBJ2-5; D might be TRBD2 (5 bases). Germline V gene lookup returns CDR1 ENHRY and CDR2 SYGVKD. Trimming took 8 bases from V and 5 from J, leaving 18 bases between them. The CDR3 spans 14 residues. This CDR3 is CAIECTRARETQYF. DNA of the CDR3: TGTGCCATCGAATGCACGAGGGCGCGGGAGACCCAGTACTTC.

This clonotype was observed many times. This chain joins TRBV29-1 and TRBJ2-7, with 10 bases matching TRBD2. CDR3 length: 15 amino acids. Germline values: CDR1 SQVTM, CDR2 ANQGSEA. The ends lost 4 bases at V and 0 bases at J; junction bases unmatched: 6. CDR3 coding DNA: TGCAGCGTTGCGGGCCTAGCGGGAGCCTCCTACGAGCAGTACTTC. The encoded protein is CSVAGLAGASYEQYF.

This chain connects TRBV5-4 to TRBJ2-5, with D unclear. The CDR3 length is 13 residues. V was cut by 0 bases and J by 3 bases, with 6 bases left in between. Germline V gives CDR1 SGHNT, CDR2 YYREEE (reference sequence). The CDR3 protein is CASSLGLKETQYF. CDR3 nucleotide sequence: TGTGCCAGCAGCTTGGGCTTAAAAGAGACCCAGTACTTC. Using reference TRBV5-4 and TRBJ2-5 for the parts outside the CDR3, the full variable domain is ETGVTQSPTHLIKTRGQQVTLRCSSQSGHNTVSWYQQALGQGPQFIFQYYREEENGRGNFPPRFSGLQFPNYSSELNVNALELDDSALYLCASSLGLKETQYFGPGTRLLVL.

The chain couples TRBV7-2 to TRBJ2-1, with D possibly being TRBD2 (5 bases). In germline, CDR1 is SGHTA, CDR2 FQGNSA. V gave up 5 bases and J gave up 5 bases, with 16 bases separating them. The CDR3 runs to 15 residues. CDR3 sequence: CASSPDSRPNNEQFF. CDR3 DNA: TGTGCCAGCAGCCCGGACTCACGTCCGAACAATGAGCAGTTCTTC.

CDR3 sequence (DNA): TGCAGTGCTAGAAATCGGAGCGGGATAGCCAAAAACATTCAGTACTTC. This gives the protein CSARNRSGIAKNIQYF. The chain links TRBV20-1 to TRBJ2-4; 7 bases are shared with TRBD2. Germline V gene lookup returns CDR1 DFQATT and CDR2 SNEGSKA (reference sequence). CDR3 length equals 16 residues. Trimming cost V 2 bases and J 0 bases; bases outside gene matches: 7.